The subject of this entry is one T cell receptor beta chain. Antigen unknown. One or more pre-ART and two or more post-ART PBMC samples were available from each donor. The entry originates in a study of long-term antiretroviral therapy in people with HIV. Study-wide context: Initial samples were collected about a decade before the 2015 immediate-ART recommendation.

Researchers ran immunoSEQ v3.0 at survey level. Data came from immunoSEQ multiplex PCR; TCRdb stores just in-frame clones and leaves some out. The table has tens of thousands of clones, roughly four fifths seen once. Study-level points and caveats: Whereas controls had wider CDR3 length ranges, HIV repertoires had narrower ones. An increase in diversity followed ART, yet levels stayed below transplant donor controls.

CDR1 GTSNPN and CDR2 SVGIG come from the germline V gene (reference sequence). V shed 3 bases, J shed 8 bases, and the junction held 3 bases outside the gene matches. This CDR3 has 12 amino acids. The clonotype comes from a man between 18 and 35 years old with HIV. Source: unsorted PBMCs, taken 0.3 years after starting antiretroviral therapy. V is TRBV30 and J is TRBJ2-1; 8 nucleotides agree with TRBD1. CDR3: CAWRTGVYEQFF. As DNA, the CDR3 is TGTGCCTGGAGGACAGGGGTCTATGAGCAGTTCTTC.